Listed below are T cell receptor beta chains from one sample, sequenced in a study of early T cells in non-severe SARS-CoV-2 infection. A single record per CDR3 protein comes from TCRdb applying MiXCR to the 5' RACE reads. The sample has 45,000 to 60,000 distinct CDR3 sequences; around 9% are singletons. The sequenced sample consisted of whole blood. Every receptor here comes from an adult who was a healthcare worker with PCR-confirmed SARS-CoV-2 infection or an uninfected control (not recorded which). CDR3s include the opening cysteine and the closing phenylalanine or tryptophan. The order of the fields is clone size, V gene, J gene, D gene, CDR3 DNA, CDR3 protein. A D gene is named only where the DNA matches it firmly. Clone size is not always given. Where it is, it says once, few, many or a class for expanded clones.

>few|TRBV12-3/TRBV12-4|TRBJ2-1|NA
TGTGCCAGCAACAAAGATAGCACCAATGAGCAGTTCTTC
CASNKDSTNEQFF
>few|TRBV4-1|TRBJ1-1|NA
TGCGCCAGCAGCCAAGACAGAGCTTCAGAGAGGGCTTTCTTT
CASSQDRASERAFF
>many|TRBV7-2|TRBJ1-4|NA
TGTGCCAGCAGCCGGACGAGGAATGAAAAACTGTTTTTT
CASSRTRNEKLFF
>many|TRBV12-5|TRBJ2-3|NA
TGTGCTAGTGGTCGTAGCACAGATACGCAGTATTTT
CASGRSTDTQYF
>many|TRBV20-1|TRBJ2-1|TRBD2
TGCAGTGCTCAGACGGGGGGGCTCTACAATGAGCAGTTCTTC
CSAQTGGLYNEQFF
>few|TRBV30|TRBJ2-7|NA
TGTGCCTGGAGTGGGGGTTCCGACTACGAGCAGTACTTC
CAWSGGSDYEQYF
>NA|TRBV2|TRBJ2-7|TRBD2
TGTGCCAGCAGTCCCGGACTAGCGGGGGGCAAGCAGTACTTC
CASSPGLAGGKQYF
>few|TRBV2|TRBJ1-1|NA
TGTGCCAGCAGTGAGGACAACTCGCTGAACACTGAAGCTTTCTTT
CASSEDNSLNTEAFF
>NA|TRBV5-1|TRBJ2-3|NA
TGCGCCAGCAGCTTGGAAACAGATACGCAGTATTTT
CASSLETDTQYF
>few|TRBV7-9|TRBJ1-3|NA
TGTGCCAGCAACCTAGTGGAGCTCTCTGGAAACACCATATATTTT
CASNLVELSGNTIYF
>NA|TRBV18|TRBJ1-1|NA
TGTGCCAGCTCACCGGCTACCCCAGGGTATAACACTGAAGCTTTCTTT
CASSPATPGYNTEAFF
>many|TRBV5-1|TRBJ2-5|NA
TGCGCCAGCAGCTTAGGAGATGAGACCCAGTACTTC
CASSLGDETQYF
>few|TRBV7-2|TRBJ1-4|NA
TGTGCCAGCACCTTGTCATGGGGTGGTGAAAAACTGTTTTTT
CASTLSWGGEKLFF
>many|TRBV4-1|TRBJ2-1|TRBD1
TGCGCCAGCAGCCTGGACAGGTTCCGTGAGCAGTTCTTC
CASSLDRFREQFF
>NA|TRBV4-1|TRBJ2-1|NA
TGCGCCAGCAGCCAACTACGGGGGTCAAACAATGAGCAGTTCTTC
CASSQLRGSNNEQFF
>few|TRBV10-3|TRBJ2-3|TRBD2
TGTGCCATCAGTGAGTCGGCGGGGGGAAATACAGATACGCAGTATTTT
CAISESAGGNTDTQYF
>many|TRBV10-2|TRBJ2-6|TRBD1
TGCGCCACCCGGGGGACAGGGGTCTCTGGGGCCAACGTCCTGACTTTC
CATRGTGVSGANVLTF
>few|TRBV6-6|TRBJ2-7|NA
TGTGCCAGCAGTTACATGACAGGCAAACCCTTAGAGCAGTACTTC
CASSYMTGKPLEQYF
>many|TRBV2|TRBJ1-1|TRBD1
TGTGCCAGCCAGCTTCCGGGACAGAAGAACACTGAAGCTTTCTTT
CASQLPGQKNTEAFF
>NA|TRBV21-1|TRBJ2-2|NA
TGTGCCAGCACCCCTGAACAGGTGAGGCCATGGAACACCGGGGAGCTGTTTTTT
CASTPEQVRPWNTGELFF
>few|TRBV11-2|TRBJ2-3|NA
TGTGCCAGCAGCTTATTGCAGGAAGATACGCAGTATTTT
CASSLLQEDTQYF
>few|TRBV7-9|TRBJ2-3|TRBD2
TGTGCCAGCAGCTTAGCGAAGTTGCGGGGGAGTCGTCGAGCAGATACGCAGTATTTT
CASSLAKLRGSRRADTQYF
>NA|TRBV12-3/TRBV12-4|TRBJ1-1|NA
TGTGCCAGCAGTTTGGACGGACTCACTGAAGCTTTCTTT
CASSLDGLTEAFF
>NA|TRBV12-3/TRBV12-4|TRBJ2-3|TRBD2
TGTGCCAGCTCAACCTGGGATAGCGGGCGCACAGATACGCAGTATTTT
CASSTWDSGRTDTQYF
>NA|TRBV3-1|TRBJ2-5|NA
TGTGCCAGCAGCCAAGGTTTCCGCGTAGATACTCAAGAGACCCAGTACTTC
CASSQGFRVDTQETQYF
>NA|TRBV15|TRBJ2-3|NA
TGTGCCACCAGCAGATTATACGAGGATACGCAGTATTTT
CATSRLYEDTQYF
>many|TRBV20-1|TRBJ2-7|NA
TGCAGTGCTAGAGTAGGGAACGCCTACGAGCAGTACTTC
CSARVGNAYEQYF
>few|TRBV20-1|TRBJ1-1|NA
TGCAGTGCAATTGGCCCGGGACACACTGAAGCTTTCTTT
CSAIGPGHTEAFF
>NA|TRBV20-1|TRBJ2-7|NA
TGCAGTGCTAGAGATCTTAGCTCCTACGAGCAGTACTTC
CSARDLSSYEQYF
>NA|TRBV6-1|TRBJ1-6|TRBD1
TGTGCCAGCAGTGAACAGGGGGATTCACCCCTCCACTTT
CASSEQGDSPLHF
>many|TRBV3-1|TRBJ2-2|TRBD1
TGTGCCAGCAGCCGCAGGGCCGGGACAGGGACCGGGGAGCTGTTTTTT
CASSRRAGTGTGELFF
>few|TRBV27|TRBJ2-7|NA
TGTGCCAGCTCAGCGGACTCCTACGAGCAGTACTTC
CASSADSYEQYF
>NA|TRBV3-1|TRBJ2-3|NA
TGTGCCACCAATGGCGGGCCGGGGACAGATACGCAGTATTTT
CATNGGPGTDTQYF
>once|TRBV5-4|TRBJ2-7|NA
TGTGCCAGCGCCCCCGACACTTACTACGAGCAGTACTTC
CASAPDTYYEQYF
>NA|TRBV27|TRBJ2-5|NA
TGTGCCAGCAGTCCCGGGGGGACAGACGGAGAGACCCAGTACTTC
CASSPGGTDGETQYF
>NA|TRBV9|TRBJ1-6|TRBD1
TGTGCCAGCAGCGTCGACAGGGGCAGGAATTCACCCCTCCACTTT
CASSVDRGRNSPLHF
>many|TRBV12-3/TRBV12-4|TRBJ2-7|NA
TGTGCCAGCAGTTTCCCAGGCATCTACGAGCAGTACTTC
CASSFPGIYEQYF
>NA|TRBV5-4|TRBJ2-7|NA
TGTGCCAGCAGCTTGGACGATGTAGACTACGAGCAGTACTTC
CASSLDDVDYEQYF
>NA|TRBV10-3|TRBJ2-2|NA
TGTGCCATCAGGCTAGCTGACACCGGGGAGCTGTTTTTT
CAIRLADTGELFF
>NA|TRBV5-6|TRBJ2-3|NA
TGTGCCAGCAGCTGGACAGCCGGCACAGATACGCAGTATTTT
CASSWTAGTDTQYF
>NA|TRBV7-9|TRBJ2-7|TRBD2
TGTGCCAGCAGCCCCCCCGGGGGGGCTACCTCCTACGAGCAGTACTTC
CASSPPGGATSYEQYF
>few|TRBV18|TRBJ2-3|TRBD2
TGTGTCAGCTCACTTGCGGGGGGCCCAAGATTGGATACGCAGTATTTT
CVSSLAGGPRLDTQYF
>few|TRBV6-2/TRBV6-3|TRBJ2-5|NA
TGTGCCAGCAGCCACCCGGAGACCCAGTACTTC
CASSHPETQYF
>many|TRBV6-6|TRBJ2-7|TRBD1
TGTGCCAGCGGGGCAAGGGACAGGGGACCCGAGCAGTACTTC
CASGARDRGPEQYF
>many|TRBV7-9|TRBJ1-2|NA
TGTGCCAGCAGCTTATTGGTGACTGTTGGCTACACCTTC
CASSLLVTVGYTF
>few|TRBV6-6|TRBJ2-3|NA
TGTGCCAGCAGTTACCTTACCGGGGACAAGATTAATCATACGCAGTATTTT
CASSYLTGDKINHTQYF
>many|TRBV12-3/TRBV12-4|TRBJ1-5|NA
TGTGCCAGCAGTTTCGGTTGGGATCAGCCCCAGCATTTT
CASSFGWDQPQHF
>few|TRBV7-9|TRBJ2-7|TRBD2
TGTGCCAGCAGCTCCATAGACGGGGGGACTTACGAGCAGTACTTC
CASSSIDGGTYEQYF
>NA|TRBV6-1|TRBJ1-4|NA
TGTGCCAGCAGTGAAGGCCCAACAACTAATGAAAAACTGTTTTTT
CASSEGPTTNEKLFF
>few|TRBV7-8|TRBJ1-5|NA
TGTGCCAGCAGCTCAGGACTAACGGGACAGCCCCAGCATTTT
CASSSGLTGQPQHF
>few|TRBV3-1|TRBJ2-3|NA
TGTGCCAGCAGCCAAGAGGGGCTCACGCAGTATTTT
CASSQEGLTQYF
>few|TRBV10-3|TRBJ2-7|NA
TGTGCCATCAGTGCTCTGGACAGCCATAGCTCCTACGAGCAGTACTTC
CAISALDSHSSYEQYF
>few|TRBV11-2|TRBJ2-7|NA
TGTGCCAGCAGCTCGTCGGCTCCGAGCTCCTACGAGCAGTACTTC
CASSSSAPSSYEQYF
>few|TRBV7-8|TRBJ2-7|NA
TGTGCCAGCAGCTTGAGGGGCTACGAGCAGTACTTC
CASSLRGYEQYF
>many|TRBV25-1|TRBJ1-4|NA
TGTGCCAGCAGTGAGTTCGGGGTTGAAAAACTGTTTTTT
CASSEFGVEKLFF
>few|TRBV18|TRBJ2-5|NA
TGTGCCAGCTCACAAAACGGGGAAGAGACCCAGTACTTC
CASSQNGEETQYF
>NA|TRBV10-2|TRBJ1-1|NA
TGCGCCAGCAGCAACGACCCCCGTTTCGCTGAAGCTTTCTTT
CASSNDPRFAEAFF